A selection of T cell receptor beta chains follows, all from one sample in a study of T cell repertoires in cytomegalovirus infection. MiXCR, run by TCRdb on the reads, gives a single entry per CDR3 protein. The data hold some 900,000 distinct CDR3 sequences, with less than 35% observed a single time. No antigens are known for them. Sequencing used cultured CD8+ T cells from PBMCs, obtained from culture after CMV antigen stimulation. These receptors originate from a human donor in good health (CMV status not recorded). Some clones in this sample may be carry-over from other donors' samples. Both conserved end residues are trimmed from each CDR3. D genes are given only for firm matches.

V gene: TRBV14; D gene: .; J gene: TRBJ2-1; CDR3 protein: ASSSAQGSDNEQF
V gene: TRBV5-1; D gene: .; J gene: TRBJ1-4; CDR3 protein: ASSLLGVDPRNEKLF
V gene: TRBV7-2; D gene: .; J gene: TRBJ2-4; CDR3 protein: ASSLGSGLAKNIQY
V gene: TRBV27; D gene: .; J gene: TRBJ1-2; CDR3 protein: ASSFNPGGGYGYT
V gene: TRBV11-1; D gene: .; J gene: TRBJ2-3; CDR3 protein: ASSLEGDGSTDTQY
V gene: TRBV7-9; D gene: .; J gene: TRBJ1-3; CDR3 protein: AVLGGSGNTIY
V gene: TRBV20-1; D gene: .; J gene: TRBJ2-7; CDR3 protein: SARDSFITSGGSYEQY
V gene: TRBV4-3; D gene: .; J gene: TRBJ1-2; CDR3 protein: ASSQERSARRPGYT
V gene: TRBV5-6; D gene: .; J gene: TRBJ1-1; CDR3 protein: ASSLGQTVLNTEAF
V gene: TRBV4-1; D gene: .; J gene: TRBJ2-2; CDR3 protein: ASSHLSNTGELF